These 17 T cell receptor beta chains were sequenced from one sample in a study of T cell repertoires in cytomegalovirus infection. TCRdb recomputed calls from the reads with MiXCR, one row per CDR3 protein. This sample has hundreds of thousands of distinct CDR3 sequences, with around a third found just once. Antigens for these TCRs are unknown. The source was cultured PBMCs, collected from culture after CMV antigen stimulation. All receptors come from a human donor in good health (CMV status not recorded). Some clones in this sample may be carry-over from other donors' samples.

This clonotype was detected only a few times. The CDR3 region has the DNA TGCAGTGCTAGAGATTCCGGGCCTAGAGGCTACACCTTC. Protein: CSARDSGPRGYTF. This chain links TRBV20-1 with TRBJ1-2, with D unclear. The CDR3 runs 13 residues. V lost 0 bases, J lost 8 bases, and 13 bases lay in between. Germline loops: CDR1 DFQATT, CDR2 SNEGSKA (reference sequence).

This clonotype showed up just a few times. The CDR3 sequence is CASQLEGRLGTQYF. The CDR3 DNA reads TGTGCCAGCCAGTTGGAGGGTCGGCTTGGGACCCAGTACTTC. The V call is TRBV28, the J call TRBJ2-5; TRBD2 is a possible D gene (6 bases). V lost 8 bases and J lost 7, with 20 bases in between. This CDR3 region has 14 residues. CDR1 and CDR2 from the germline V gene are MDHEN and SYDVKM.

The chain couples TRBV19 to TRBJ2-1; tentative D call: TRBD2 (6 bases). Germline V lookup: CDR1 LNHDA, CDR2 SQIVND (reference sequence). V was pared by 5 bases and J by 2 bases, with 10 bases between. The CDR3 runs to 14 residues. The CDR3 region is CASSRGWTYNEQFF. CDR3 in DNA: TGTGCCAGTAGTCGGGGGTGGACCTACAATGAGCAGTTCTTC.

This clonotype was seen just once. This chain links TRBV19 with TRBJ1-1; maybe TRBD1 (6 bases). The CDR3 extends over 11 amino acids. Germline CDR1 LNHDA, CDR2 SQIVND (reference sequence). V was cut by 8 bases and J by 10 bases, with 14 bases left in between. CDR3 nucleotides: TGTGCCAGTGTCCTACAGGGAGGAGCTTTCTTT. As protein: CASVLQGGAFF.

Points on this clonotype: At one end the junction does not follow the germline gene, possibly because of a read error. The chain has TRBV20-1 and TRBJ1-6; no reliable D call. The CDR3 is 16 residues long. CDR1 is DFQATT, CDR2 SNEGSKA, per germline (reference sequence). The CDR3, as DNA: TGCAGTGCTAGAAGCCGGGTTGGCTCCTATAATTCACCCCCCCACTTT. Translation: CSARSRVGSYNSPPHF.

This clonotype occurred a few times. The CDR3 reads CASRRQAEAFF. The DNA for the CDR3 is TGTGCCAGCAGAAGACAGGCTGAAGCTTTCTTT. The gene calls are TRBV6-5 and TRBJ1-1; TRBD1 is a possible D gene (6 bases). Germline values: CDR1 MNHEY, CDR2 SVGAGI. CDR3 size: 11 residues. Trimming shortened V by 6 bases and J by 6 bases, and 8 bases separated the two germline ends.

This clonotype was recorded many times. CDR3 sequence reads: CASRTTGGRETQYF. DNA for the CDR3: TGTGCCAGCAGAACCACGGGGGGGAGGGAGACCCAGTACTTC. This chain joins TRBV7-2 and TRBJ2-5; 8 bases are shared with TRBD2. CDR1 is SGHTA and CDR2 is FQGNSA in the germline V gene. J was trimmed by 5 bases and V by 6 bases; bases with no gene match: 8. The CDR3 loop spans 14 amino acids.

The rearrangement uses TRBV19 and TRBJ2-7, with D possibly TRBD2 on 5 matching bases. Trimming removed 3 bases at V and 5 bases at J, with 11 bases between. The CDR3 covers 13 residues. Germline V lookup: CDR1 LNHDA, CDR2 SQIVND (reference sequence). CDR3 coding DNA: TGTGCCAGTAGTATGCTGGGAGACGACGAGCAGTACTTC. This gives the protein CASSMLGDDEQYF.

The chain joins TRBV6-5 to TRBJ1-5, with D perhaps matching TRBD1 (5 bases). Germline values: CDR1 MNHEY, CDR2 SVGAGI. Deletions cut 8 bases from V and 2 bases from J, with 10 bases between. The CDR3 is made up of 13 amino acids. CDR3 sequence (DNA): TGTGCCAGCCGACAGCGTCGCAATCAGCCCCAGCATTTT. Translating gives CASRQRRNQPQHF.

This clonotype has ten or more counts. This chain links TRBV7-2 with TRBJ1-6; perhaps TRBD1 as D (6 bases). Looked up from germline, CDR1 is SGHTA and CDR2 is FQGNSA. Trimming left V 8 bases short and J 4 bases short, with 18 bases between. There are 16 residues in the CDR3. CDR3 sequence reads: CASSMGDIRYNSPLHF. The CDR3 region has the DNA TGTGCCAGCTCGATGGGGGACATAAGATATAATTCACCCCTCCACTTT.

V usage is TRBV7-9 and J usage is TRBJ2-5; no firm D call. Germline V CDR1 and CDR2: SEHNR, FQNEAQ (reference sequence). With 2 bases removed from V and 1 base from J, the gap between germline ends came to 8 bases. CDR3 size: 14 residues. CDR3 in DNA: TGTGCCAGCAGCTTAAGCGAAGCCCAAGAGACCCAGTACTTC. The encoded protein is CASSLSEAQETQYF.

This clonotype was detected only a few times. The CDR3 loop reads CASGPPLAGNRWGQYF. The CDR3 DNA reads as TGTGCTTCGGGACCTCCCCTAGCGGGGAACAGGTGGGGGCAGTACTTC. The rearrangement uses TRBV6-1 and TRBJ2-7, with 9 bases lining up with TRBD2. This CDR3 has 16 amino acids. Germline CDR1 and CDR2: MNHNS and SASEGT.

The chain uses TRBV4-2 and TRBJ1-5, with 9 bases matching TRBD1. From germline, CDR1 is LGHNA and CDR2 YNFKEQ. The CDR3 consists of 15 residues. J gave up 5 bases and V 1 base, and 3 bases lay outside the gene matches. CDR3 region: CASSQGDRADQPQHF. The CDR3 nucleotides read TGTGCCAGCAGCCAAGGGGACAGGGCCGATCAGCCCCAGCATTTT.

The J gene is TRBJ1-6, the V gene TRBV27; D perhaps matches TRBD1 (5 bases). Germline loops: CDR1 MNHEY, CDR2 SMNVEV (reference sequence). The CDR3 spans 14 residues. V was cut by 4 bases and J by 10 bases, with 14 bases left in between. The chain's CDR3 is CASSSEGSGSPLHF. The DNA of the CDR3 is TGTGCCAGCAGTTCCGAGGGGTCGGGGTCACCCCTCCACTTT.

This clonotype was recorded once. The DNA for the CDR3 is TGTGCCAGCTCACCCCAACAATCCGGGACAGGGTTAGAAAACATTCAGTACTTC. Translation gives CASSPQQSGTGLENIQYF. V is TRBV18 and J is TRBJ2-4; TRBD1 aligns across 9 bases. Losses at the gene ends were 3 bases for V and 5 bases for J; bases not matched to a gene: 14. This CDR3 has 18 residues. Germline lookup yields CDR1 KGHSH and CDR2 LQKENI.

CDR3 coding DNA: TGTGCCAGCGGCCGGGACAGCACCTACGAGCAGTACTTC. Translation: CASGRDSTYEQYF. The gene calls are TRBV5-4 and TRBJ2-7, with 7 positions matching TRBD1. The CDR3 is 13 amino acids. Trimming took 7 bases from V and 2 from J; bases not matched to a gene: 6. Germline CDR1 SGHNT, CDR2 YYREEE (reference sequence).

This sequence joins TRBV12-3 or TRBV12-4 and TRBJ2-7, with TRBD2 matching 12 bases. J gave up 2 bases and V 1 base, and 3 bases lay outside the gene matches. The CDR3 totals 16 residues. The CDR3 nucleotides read TGTGCCAGCAGTTTAGGGTGGACTAGCGGGGCCTACGAGCAGTACTTC. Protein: CASSLGWTSGAYEQYF.